This note documents a single T cell receptor (beta chain) sequence. Its specificity is unknown. CD8 cells classed as naive were CD45RO-negative and positively selected for CCR7, excluding terminally differentiated effector memory CD45RA+ cells. The source of the sample is a study of shared clonotypes between healthy human individuals. Study-wide background: Aged between 18 and 49, the donors were two women and three men.

With 7 bases removed from V and 4 bases from J, the gap between germline ends came to 4 bases. Germline CDR1 SNHLY, CDR2 FYNNEI. There are 11 residues in the CDR3. In replicate PCRs of sorted subsets, about 190 ng DNA, about 29,000 T cell genomes, was used. Sequencing was performed with immunoSEQ multiplex PCR; in TCRdb, only in-frame clones are kept and a portion is missing. The data show a few hundred thousand clones, about 95% seen once. Regarding the study as a whole: Larger estimated richness was generally recorded for naive subsets relative to memory subsets. Non-shared clonotypes were found to have lower generation probabilities than the clonotypes that were shared by all four of the sorted-subset donors.

The clonotype was recovered from a young woman in good health. This rearrangement joins TRBV2 to TRBJ2-2, with D uncertain. The sample comprised naive CD8+ T cells sorted from blood. In DNA, the CDR3 is TGTGCCAGCACGTTCACCGGGGAGCTGTTTTTT. It translates to CASTFTGELFF.